The rows below give T cell receptor beta chains drawn from one sample of a study of blood T cell repertoires in COVID-19. The repertoire was sequenced with immunoSEQ multiplex PCR; TCRdb's copy has only in-frame clones and lacks some. The sample lists approximately 260,000 clones; roughly 90% were seen once. The sample was peripheral blood. The source is a man over 45 with acute or convalescent COVID-19. Both conserved end residues are part of each CDR3. D genes are given only for firm matches.

CDR3 DNA: TGTGCCAGCAGTGAAGGTTCTAGCACAGATACGCAGTATTTT; CDR3 protein: CASSEGSSTDTQYF; J gene: TRBJ2-3; D gene: -; V gene: TRBV6-1
CDR3 DNA: TGTGCCAGCAGCTTCGCGGGGGGACCTAACTACAATGAGCAGTTCTTC; CDR3 protein: CASSFAGGPNYNEQFF; J gene: TRBJ2-1; D gene: TRBD2; V gene: TRBV7-9
CDR3 DNA: TGCGCCAGCAGCTTGGCGAGGACTAGCGGGGGGCCTAACACCGGGGAGCTGTTTTTT; CDR3 protein: CASSLARTSGGPNTGELFF; J gene: TRBJ2-2; D gene: TRBD2; V gene: TRBV5-1
CDR3 DNA: TGCGCCAGCAGCGGGGGGACTGCCACAGATACGCAGTATTTT; CDR3 protein: CASSGGTATDTQYF; J gene: TRBJ2-3; D gene: -; V gene: TRBV5-1
CDR3 DNA: TGCGCCAGCAGCTTGAGGGCAGGGGGAGATAAAGAGACCCAGTACTTC; CDR3 protein: CASSLRAGGDKETQYF; J gene: TRBJ2-5; D gene: TRBD1; V gene: TRBV5-1
CDR3 DNA: TGTGCCAGCACCCGAACCGGGACAGGTTCCCCTAGGGACAATGAGCAGTTCTTC; CDR3 protein: CASTRTGTGSPRDNEQFF; J gene: TRBJ2-1; D gene: TRBD1; V gene: TRBV27
CDR3 DNA: TGTGCCAGTAGTGACCGGGGGGTACAGCCCCAGCATTTT; CDR3 protein: CASSDRGVQPQHF; J gene: TRBJ1-5; D gene: -; V gene: TRBV19
CDR3 DNA: TGTGCCAGCAGCTTGGAGGGGTTGAAGCGATCCTACGGCGAGCAGTACTTC; CDR3 protein: CASSLEGLKRSYGEQYF; J gene: TRBJ2-7; D gene: -; V gene: TRBV5-6
CDR3 DNA: TGTGCCAGCAGTACCTCAACGGGGTATGGCTACACCTTC; CDR3 protein: CASSTSTGYGYTF; J gene: TRBJ1-2; D gene: -; V gene: TRBV12-3/TRBV12-4
CDR3 DNA: TGTGCCAGTAGTATAGATATAGATCTCGACGAGCAGTACTTC; CDR3 protein: CASSIDIDLDEQYF; J gene: TRBJ2-7; D gene: -; V gene: TRBV19
CDR3 DNA: TGTGCCAGCAGCGGGACTAGTGAACACAATGAGCAGTTCTTC; CDR3 protein: CASSGTSEHNEQFF; J gene: TRBJ2-1; D gene: TRBD2; V gene: TRBV27